This paragraph covers one TCR beta chain sequence. Clones were read by immunoSEQ multiplex PCR, and TCRdb kept only the in-frame ones, dropping some. This sample has 2 million to 2.5 million clones, with more than 85% found just once. This CDR3 region has 14 residues. Trimming left V 7 bases short and J 7 bases short, with 14 bases between. CDR1 MNHEY and CDR2 SVGAGI come from the germline V gene. This sample was taken from a study of shared clonotypes between healthy human individuals. This chain uses TRBV6-5 with TRBJ1-6; D is uncertain. This sequence originates from a man between 18 and 35 years old in good health. Some clones in this sample may be carry-over from other donors' samples. Sample: naive CD4+ T cells from PBMCs. Subset described: CD45RA+ positively selected. The CDR3 loop is CASNPRWPNSPLHF. In nucleotides, the CDR3 is TGTGCCAGCAACCCCAGGTGGCCAAATTCACCCCTCCACTTT.